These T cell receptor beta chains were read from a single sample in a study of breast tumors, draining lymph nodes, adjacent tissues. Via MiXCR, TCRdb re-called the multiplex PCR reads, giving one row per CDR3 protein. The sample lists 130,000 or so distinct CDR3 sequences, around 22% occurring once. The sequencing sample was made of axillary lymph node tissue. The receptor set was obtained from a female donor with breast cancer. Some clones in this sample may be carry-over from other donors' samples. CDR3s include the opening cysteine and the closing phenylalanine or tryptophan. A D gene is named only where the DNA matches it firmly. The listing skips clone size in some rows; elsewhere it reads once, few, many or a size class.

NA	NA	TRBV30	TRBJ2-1	CAWSVPGPLMGEQFF	TGTGCCTGGAGTGTCCCCGGGCCCCTCATGGGGGAGCAGTTCTTC
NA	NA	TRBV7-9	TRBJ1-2	CASSLPPRDGANYDYTF	TGTGCCAGCAGCTTACCCCCCCGGGACGGAGCTAACTATGACTACACCTTC
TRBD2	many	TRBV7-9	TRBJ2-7	CASSHAGGYEQYF	TGTGCCAGCAGCCATGCGGGGGGCTACGAGCAGTACTTC
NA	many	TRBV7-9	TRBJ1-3	CASSGFQAGNTIYF	TGTGCCAGCAGCGGATTCCAGGCTGGAAACACCATATATTTT
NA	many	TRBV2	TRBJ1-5	CASQGLYSNQPQHF	TGTGCCAGCCAGGGACTTTATAGCAATCAGCCCCAGCATTTT
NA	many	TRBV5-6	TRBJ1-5	CASSLLGYSNQPQHF	TGTGCCAGCAGCTTGTTGGGTTATAGCAATCAGCCCCAGCATTTT
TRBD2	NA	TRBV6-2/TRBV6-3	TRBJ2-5	CASRTSGSFETQYF	TGTGCCAGCAGGACTAGCGGGAGCTTCGAGACCCAGTACTTC
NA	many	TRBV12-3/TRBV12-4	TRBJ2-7	CASSTQGGGEQYF	TGTGCCAGCAGTACCCAGGGGGGTGGCGAGCAGTACTTC
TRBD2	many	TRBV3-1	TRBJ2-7	CASSQRESTYEQYF	TGTGCCAGCAGCCAGCGGGAGTCCACCTACGAGCAGTACTTC
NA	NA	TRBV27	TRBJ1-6	CASSEAGGRHNSPLHF	TGTGCCAGCAGTGAGGCGGGGGGCCGCCATAATTCACCCCTCCACTTT
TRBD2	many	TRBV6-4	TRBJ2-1	CASSDSWGLAGYAYNEQFF	TGTGCCAGCAGTGACTCGTGGGGCCTAGCGGGATATGCCTACAATGAGCAGTTCTTC
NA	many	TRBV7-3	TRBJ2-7	CASSLEAGQEQYF	TGTGCCAGCAGCTTAGAGGCAGGGCAAGAGCAGTACTTC
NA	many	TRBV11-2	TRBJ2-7	CASSLGDPRSSYEQYF	TGTGCCAGCAGCTTAGGGGACCCCAGGAGCTCCTACGAGCAGTACTTC
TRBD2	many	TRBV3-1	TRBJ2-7	CASSQNGRSYEQYF	TGTGCCAGCAGCCAAAACGGGAGGTCTTACGAGCAGTACTTC
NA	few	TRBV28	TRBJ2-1	CASIPPGGNNEQFF	TGTGCCAGCATCCCCCCAGGCGGGAACAATGAGCAGTTCTTC
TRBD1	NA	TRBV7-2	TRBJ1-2	CASSYRDRGYTF	TGTGCCAGCAGCTACCGGGACAGGGGCTACACCTTC
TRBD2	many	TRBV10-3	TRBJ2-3	CAISEREGPPDTQYF	TGTGCCATCAGTGAGCGGGAGGGCCCACCAGATACGCAGTATTTT
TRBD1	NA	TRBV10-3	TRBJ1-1	CATSTGGNTEAFF	TGTGCCACCTCGACAGGGGGGAACACTGAAGCTTTCTTT
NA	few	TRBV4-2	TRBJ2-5	CASSQDLASKATQYF	TGTGCCAGCAGCCAAGATCTGGCTAGCAAAGCGACCCAGTACTTC
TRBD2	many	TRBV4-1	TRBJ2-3	CASSQEVQLAGATDTQYF	TGCGCCAGCAGCCAAGAAGTTCAGCTAGCGGGAGCCACAGATACGCAGTATTTT
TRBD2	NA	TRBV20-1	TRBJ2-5	CSEGLAGGTQYF	TGCAGTGAGGGACTAGCGGGAGGGACCCAGTACTTC
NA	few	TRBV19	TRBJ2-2	CASSTGRDRLTGELFF	TGTGCCAGTAGTACCGGGCGGGACAGACTTACCGGGGAGCTGTTTTTT
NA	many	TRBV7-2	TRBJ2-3	CASSLDRVRSDTQYF	TGTGCCAGCAGCTTAGACCGGGTTAGGTCAGATACGCAGTATTTT
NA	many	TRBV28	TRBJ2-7	CASSFSVYEQYF	TGTGCCAGCAGTTTCTCAGTCTACGAGCAGTACTTC
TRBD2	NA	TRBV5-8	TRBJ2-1	CASSHLAGGSSYNEQFF	TGTGCCAGCAGTCACCTAGCGGGAGGGAGCTCCTACAATGAGCAGTTCTTC
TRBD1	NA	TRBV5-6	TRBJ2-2	CASSPGTGGSIGELFF	TGTGCCAGCAGCCCTGGGACAGGGGGCTCCATCGGGGAGCTGTTTTTT
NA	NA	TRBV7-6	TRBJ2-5	CASSLRQTETQYF	TGTGCCAGCAGCCTAAGACAGACAGAGACCCAGTACTTC